The source of this T cell receptor (beta chain) is a study of cytomegalovirus exposure and HLA in healthy donors. Study outcomes and limitations: A few V segments could not be told apart, such as TRBV6-2 and TRBV6-3, and were left out. An analysis that was carried out later associated 15,000 to 20,000 TCR beta sequences with HLA alleles at 0.05 false discovery rate.

The study ran its PCR with 60 Vbeta and 13 Jbeta primers. The repertoire was sequenced with immunoSEQ multiplex PCR; TCRdb's copy has only in-frame clones and lacks some. The sample lists about 230,000 clones, 70% to 90% occurring once. CDR1 MNHNS and CDR2 SASEGT come from the germline V gene. CDR3 length: 12 amino acids. V dropped 4 bases and J dropped 6 bases, with 7 bases sitting between them. A remark on this clone: What it binds is not known.

The origin of this receptor is a girl aged 2-9 years in good health and CMV-seronegative. The material sequenced was PBMCs. V usage is TRBV6-1 and J usage is TRBJ1-5; D perhaps matches TRBD1 (6 bases). The CDR3 coding sequence is TGTGCCAGCAGTGTGGGGGCTCAGCCCCAGCATTTT. It translates to CASSVGAQPQHF.